This TCR beta chain is drawn from a study of graft-versus-host responses after intestinal transplantation. About the study: Recipients had transplants, and these were multivisceral, liver-intestinal, or isolated intestinal. All recipients were given anti-thymocyte globulin induction, and tacrolimus and steroids were then administered for 2 to 4 years. Study results and caveats: GvH clonotypes were identified within recipient marrow, with a subset emerging first in ileum or blood.

Remarks on this clone: Its target is unknown.

Profiling relied on immunoSEQ multiplex PCR, and the TCRdb table lists in-frame clones only, not all of them. The repertoire holds approximately 85,000 clones, with around 90% as singletons. This CDR3 spans 16 amino acids. Germline assignment: CDR1 MNHEY and CDR2 SVGAGI. Deletions cut 0 bases from V and 0 bases from J, with 9 bases between. The sample consisted of unstimulated CD8+ T cells sorted from spleen or lymph node cells, taken before transplant. The clonotype comes from a human donor who was the organ donor for an intestinal transplant. The chain uses TRBV6-5 and TRBJ1-3, with D uncertain. CDR3 region: CASSYSAEYSGNTIYF. CDR3 nucleotide sequence: TGTGCCAGCAGTTACTCAGCAGAGTACTCTGGAAACACCATATATTTT.